The 11 T cell receptor beta chains in this list originate from one sample, sequenced in a study of kidney transplant recipient with SARS-CoV-2 infection. TCRdb independently ran MiXCR on the reads; one entry per CDR3 protein. The table shows roughly 230,000 distinct CDR3 sequences, with under 30% occurring only once. The sequenced sample was a blood sample, obtained at baseline and between days 110 and 120 from a kidney transplant recipient. Every receptor here comes from a male patient aged 25 to 39 who had COVID-19 and was a kidney transplant recipient. Some T cells may have come from the graft donor.

Details on this clonotype: A much larger clone differs by one base, so this may be a read error. J is TRBJ1-2 and V is TRBV28, with a possible D match to TRBD1 (5 bases). The CDR3 runs to 15 residues. The V gene's germline CDR1 is MDHEN and CDR2 SYDVKM. The CDR3 region is CASRPNQGRNYGCTF. DNA for the CDR3: TGTGCCAGCAGACCAAACCAGGGACGGAACTATGGCTGCACCTTC.

This clonotype showed up many times. The CDR3 spells CASNLPQGGIKQPQHF. The CDR3 nucleotides are TGTGCCAGCAATCTTCCACAGGGGGGGATTAAGCAGCCCCAGCATTTT. The chain employs TRBV6-4 and TRBJ1-5; 8 bases are a match to TRBD1. V lost 7 bases to trimming and J lost 7 bases; unmatched junction nucleotides: 15. The germline gives CDR1 MRHNA, CDR2 SNTAGT. CDR3 length: 16 amino acids.

Worth noting for this clonotype: A clone one base away is much larger, so this may be a read error. The chain couples TRBV13 to TRBJ2-5, with D hard to call. Germline V gene sequence: CDR1 PRHDT, CDR2 FYEKMQ (reference sequence). This CDR3 spans 14 amino acids. CDR3 nucleotide sequence: TGTGCCAGCAGCTTATCCAGGAATCAAGAGACCCTGTACTTC. Its protein product is CASSLSRNQETLYF.

Remarks on this clonotype: This may arise from a read error, as a much more abundant clone is one base away. The chain combines TRBV7-1 with TRBJ1-2; D not resolved. TRBV7-1 is placed among ORFs of uncertain function. This CDR3 spans 17 amino acids. This CDR3 reads CASSLHLHEGKTYGHTF. The CDR3 bases are TGTGCCAGCAGCCTGCATCTTCACGAGGGAAAGACCTATGGCCACACCTTC.

This clonotype has ten or more counts. V is TRBV4-3 and J is TRBJ1-2, with D hard to call. The CDR3 totals 17 residues. Trimming took 5 bases from V and 4 from J, leaving 23 bases between them. Germline V lookup: CDR1 LGHNA, CDR2 YSLEER. The CDR3 here is CASSGSGGRRKTYGYTF. Written as DNA, the CDR3 is TGCGCCAGCAGCGGGTCAGGAGGACGTCGAAAGACCTATGGCTACACCTTC.

This clonotype was counted ten times or more. The chain combines TRBV6-1 with TRBJ1-2; tentative D call: TRBD1 (5 bases). The CDR3 runs 17 residues. The V gene's germline CDR1 is MNHNS and CDR2 SASEGT. The V and J ends lost 5 bases and 4 bases respectively, with 23 bases between them. The CDR3 DNA sequence: TGTGCCAGCAGTAACCAGGGCTCTATGCGAAAGACCTATGGCTACACCTTC. Translation: CASSNQGSMRKTYGYTF.

To note about this clonotype: A much larger clone sits a single nucleotide away, making a read error possible. J is TRBJ1-2 and V is TRBV9; TRBD1 might be the D (5 bases). The length of the CDR3 is 17 residues. Germline V CDR1 and CDR2: SGDLS, YYNGEE. The chain's CDR3 is CASSVDLRGWRNYGHTF. The CDR3 nucleotides are TGTGCCAGCAGCGTAGATCTCCGGGGGTGGCGCAACTATGGCCACACCTTC.

Of note for this clonotype: Because it lacks the conserved phenylalanine or tryptophan at the end, this CDR3 is likely a read error. The CDR3 bases are TGTGCCAGCAGCTTGGCAAGCGGTGATGAGCAGTACCTC. It is translated as CASSLASGDEQYL. The chain links TRBV5-4 to TRBJ2-7, with D tentatively TRBD2 (5 bases). The CDR3 runs to 13 residues. Germline lookup yields CDR1 SGHNT and CDR2 YYREEE (reference sequence). The germline V and J ends were trimmed by 0 bases and 7 bases, with 11 bases remaining between them.

This clonotype was seen many times. The chain has TRBV27 and TRBJ2-7; no clear D. The CDR3 is 13 amino acids. Germline assignment: CDR1 MNHEY and CDR2 SMNVEV (reference sequence). Between the trimmed V and J ends, which lost 5 bases and 2 bases, there was a span of 10 bases. The CDR3 coding sequence is TGTGCCAGCAGTCCTACATTAACCTACGAGCAGTACTTC. Translating it yields CASSPTLTYEQYF.

As for this clonotype: This may stem from a read error, because a much larger clone lies one nucleotide away. The rearrangement joins TRBV8-2 to TRBJ1-2. TRBV8-2 is assigned pseudogene status. The CDR3 runs 16 residues. CDR3 sequence reads: CGSRSSGSRKTYGYTF. The CDR3 nucleotides read TGTGGCAGTAGATCTAGTGGTAGCCGAAAGACCTATGGCTACACCTTC.

This clonotype appeared many times. The chain carries TRBV5-5 and TRBJ1-1; D gene uncertain. V was cut by 0 bases and J by 0 bases, with 12 bases left in between. CDR1 and CDR2 from the germline V gene are SGHKS and YYEKEE (reference sequence). The CDR3 extends over 16 amino acids. Here the CDR3 reads CASSLGPEPMNTEAFF. The DNA of the CDR3 is TGTGCCAGCAGCTTGGGCCCAGAACCCATGAACACTGAAGCTTTCTTT. Based on the CDR3 plus reference TRBV5-5 and TRBJ1-1, the full variable domain is DAGVTQSPTHLIKTRGQQVTLRCSPISGHKSVSWYQQVLGQGPQFIFQYYEKEERGRGNFPDRFSARQFPNYSSELNVNALLLGDSALYLCASSLGPEPMNTEAFFGQGTRLTVV.